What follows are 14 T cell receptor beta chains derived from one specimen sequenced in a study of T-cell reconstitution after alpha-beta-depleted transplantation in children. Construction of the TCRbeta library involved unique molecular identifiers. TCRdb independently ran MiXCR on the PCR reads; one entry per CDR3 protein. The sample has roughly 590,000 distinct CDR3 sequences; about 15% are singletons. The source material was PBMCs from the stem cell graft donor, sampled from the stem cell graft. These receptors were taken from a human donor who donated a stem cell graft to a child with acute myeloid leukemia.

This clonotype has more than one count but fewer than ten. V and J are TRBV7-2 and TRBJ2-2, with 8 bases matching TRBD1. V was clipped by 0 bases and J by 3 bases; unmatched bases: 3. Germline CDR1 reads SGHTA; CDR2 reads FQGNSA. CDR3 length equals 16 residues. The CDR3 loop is CASSLAPGQDTGELFF. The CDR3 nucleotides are TGTGCCAGCAGCTTAGCCCCGGGACAGGACACCGGGGAGCTGTTTTTT.

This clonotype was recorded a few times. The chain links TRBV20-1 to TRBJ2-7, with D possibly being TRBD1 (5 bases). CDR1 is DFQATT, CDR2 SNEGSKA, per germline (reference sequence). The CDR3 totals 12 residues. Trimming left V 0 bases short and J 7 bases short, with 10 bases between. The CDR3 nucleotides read TGCAGTGCTAGAGAGGAAGGGGCTGAGCAGTACGTC. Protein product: CSAREEGAEQYV.

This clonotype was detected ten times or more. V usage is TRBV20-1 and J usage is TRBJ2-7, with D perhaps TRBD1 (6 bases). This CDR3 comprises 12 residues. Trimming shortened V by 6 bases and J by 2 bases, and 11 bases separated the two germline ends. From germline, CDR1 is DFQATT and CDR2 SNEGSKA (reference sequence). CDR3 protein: CSARTATYEQYF. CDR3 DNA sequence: TGCAGTGCCCGGACAGCCACCTACGAGCAGTACTTC.

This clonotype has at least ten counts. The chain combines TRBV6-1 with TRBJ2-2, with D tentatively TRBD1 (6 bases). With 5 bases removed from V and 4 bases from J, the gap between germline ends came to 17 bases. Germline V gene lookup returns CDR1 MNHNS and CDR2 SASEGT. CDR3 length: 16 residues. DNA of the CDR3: TGTGCCAGCAGTCCCCAGGGGTTTCTGGGCACCGGGGAGCTGTTTTTT. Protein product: CASSPQGFLGTGELFF.

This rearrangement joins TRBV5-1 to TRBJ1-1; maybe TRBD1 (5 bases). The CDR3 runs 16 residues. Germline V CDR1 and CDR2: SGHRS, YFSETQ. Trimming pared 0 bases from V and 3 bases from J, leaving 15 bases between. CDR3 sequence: CASSLGIGALDTEAFF. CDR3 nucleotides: TGCGCCAGCAGCTTGGGGATTGGGGCTTTGGACACTGAAGCTTTCTTT.

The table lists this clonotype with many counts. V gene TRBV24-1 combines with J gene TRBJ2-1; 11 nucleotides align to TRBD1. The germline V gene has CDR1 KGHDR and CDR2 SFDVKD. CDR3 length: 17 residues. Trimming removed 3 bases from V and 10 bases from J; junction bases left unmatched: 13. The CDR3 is CATSDPRYGTGGNEQFF. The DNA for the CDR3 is TGTGCCACCAGTGATCCCAGATATGGGACAGGGGGAAACGAGCAGTTCTTC.

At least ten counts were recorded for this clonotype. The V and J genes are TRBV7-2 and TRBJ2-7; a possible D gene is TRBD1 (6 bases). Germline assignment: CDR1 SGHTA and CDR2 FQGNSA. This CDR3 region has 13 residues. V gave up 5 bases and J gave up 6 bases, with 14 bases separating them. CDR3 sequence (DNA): TGTGCCAGCAGCGTTTTTACAGGGAGCGAGCAGTACTTC. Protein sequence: CASSVFTGSEQYF.

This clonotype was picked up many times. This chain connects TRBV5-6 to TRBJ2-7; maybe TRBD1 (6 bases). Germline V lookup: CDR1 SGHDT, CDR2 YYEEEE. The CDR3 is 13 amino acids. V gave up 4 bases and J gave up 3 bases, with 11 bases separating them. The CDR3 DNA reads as TGTGCCAGCAGCCCGGAGGACAGCTACGAGCAGTACTTC. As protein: CASSPEDSYEQYF. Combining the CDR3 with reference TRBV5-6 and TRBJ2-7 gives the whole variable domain DAGVTQSPTHLIKTRGQQVTLRCSPKSGHDTVSWYQQALGQGPQFIFQYYEEEERQRGNFPDRFSGHQFPNYSSELNVNALLLGDSALYLCASSPEDSYEQYFGPGTRLTVT.

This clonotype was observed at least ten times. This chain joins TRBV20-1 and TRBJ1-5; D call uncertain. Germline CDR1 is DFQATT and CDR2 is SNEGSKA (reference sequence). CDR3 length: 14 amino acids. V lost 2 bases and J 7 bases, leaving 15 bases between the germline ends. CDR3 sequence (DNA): TGCAGTGCTAGAAATACCAACAGTCCGCAGCCCCAGCATTTT. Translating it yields CSARNTNSPQPQHF.

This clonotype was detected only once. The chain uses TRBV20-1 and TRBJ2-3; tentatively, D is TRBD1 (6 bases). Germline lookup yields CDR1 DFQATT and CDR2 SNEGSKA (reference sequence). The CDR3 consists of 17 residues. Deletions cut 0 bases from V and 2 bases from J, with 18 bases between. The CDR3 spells CSAREPWQGLNTDTQYF. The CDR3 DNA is TGCAGTGCTAGAGAACCCTGGCAGGGGTTAAACACAGATACGCAGTATTTT.

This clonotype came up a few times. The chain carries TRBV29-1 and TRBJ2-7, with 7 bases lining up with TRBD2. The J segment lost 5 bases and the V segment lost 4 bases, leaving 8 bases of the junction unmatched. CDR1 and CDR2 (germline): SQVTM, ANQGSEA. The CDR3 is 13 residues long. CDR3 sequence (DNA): TGCAGCGTTGCCCGGTGGGGGGGGGACGAGCAGTACTTC. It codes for CSVARWGGDEQYF.

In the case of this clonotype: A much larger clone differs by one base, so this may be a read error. CDR3 in amino acids: CAISEMRADTDTQYF. CDR3 bases: TGTGCCATCAGTGAGATGCGGGCGGACACAGATACGCAGTATTTT. The chain uses TRBV10-3 and TRBJ2-3; weak D call: TRBD2 (5 bases). Deletions cut 2 bases from V and 2 bases from J, with 11 bases between. The CDR3 totals 15 residues. Germline V lookup: CDR1 ENHRY, CDR2 SYGVKD.

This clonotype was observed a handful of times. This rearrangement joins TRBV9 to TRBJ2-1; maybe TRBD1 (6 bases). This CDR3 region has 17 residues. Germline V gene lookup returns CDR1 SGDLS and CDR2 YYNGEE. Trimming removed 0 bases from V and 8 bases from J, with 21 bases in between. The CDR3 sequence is CASSVDLETGNLDEQFF. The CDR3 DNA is TGTGCCAGCAGCGTAGATTTAGAAACAGGGAATCTGGATGAGCAGTTCTTC.

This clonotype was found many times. The CDR3 is CASSPGTYEQFF. The DNA for the CDR3 is TGTGCCAGCAGCCCCGGGACTTATGAGCAGTTCTTC. This chain links TRBV6-5 with TRBJ2-1; D might be TRBD2 (6 bases). The ends were cut back, 6 bases at V and 8 bases at J, with 11 bases in the middle. The CDR3 runs to 12 residues. From germline, CDR1 is MNHEY and CDR2 SVGAGI.